These T cell receptor beta chains were read from a single sample in a study of cytomegalovirus exposure and HLA in healthy donors. Libraries were prepared by immunoSEQ multiplex PCR; TCRdb keeps only in-frame clonotypes and omits some of them. The table lists approximately 110,000 clones, more than 60% of them singletons. The specimen was PBMCs. Receptors were obtained from a female donor in good health and CMV-seropositive. Each CDR3 is given with its conserved first and last residue. The order of the fields is D gene, J gene, clone size, V gene, CDR3 protein, CDR3 DNA. The D gene is left open where the match is weak. Clone size appears in some rows only: once, few, many, or a class for an expanded clone.

- | TRBJ2-7 | few | TRBV15 | CATSEVGGLYEQYF | TGTGCCACCAGCGAAGTCGGGGGGCTCTACGAGCAGTACTTC
TRBD1 | TRBJ2-7 | - | TRBV6-1 | CASSARAVGTGDEQYF | TGTGCCAGCAGTGCGAGAGCGGTCGGGACAGGGGACGAGCAGTACTTC
- | TRBJ1-1 | - | TRBV7-8 | CASSLGQDIRGTEAFF | TGTGCCAGCAGCTTAGGTCAGGATATACGTGGGACTGAAGCTTTCTTT
- | TRBJ2-7 | - | TRBV5-1 | CASSLGSESYEQYF | TGCGCCAGCAGCTTGGGGTCCGAGTCCTACGAGCAGTACTTC
- | TRBJ2-3 | - | TRBV5-1 | CASGTQSSTDTQYF | TGCGCCAGCGGGACACAGTCTAGCACAGATACGCAGTATTTT
TRBD1 | TRBJ2-7 | - | TRBV7-3 | CASSLTGTGGGYEQYF | TGTGCCAGCAGCTTAACCGGGACAGGGGGGGGTTACGAGCAGTACTTC
TRBD2 | TRBJ2-3 | once | TRBV19 | CASSIRQGGDTQYF | TGTGCCAGTAGTATTCGTCAGGGAGGGGATACGCAGTATTTT
- | TRBJ2-6 | - | TRBV30 | CAWSAGSGANVLTF | TGTGCCTGGAGTGCAGGATCAGGGGCCAACGTCCTGACTTTC
- | TRBJ1-1 | few | TRBV30 | CAWRRGVNTEAFF | TGTGCCTGGAGGCGGGGGGTAAACACTGAAGCTTTCTTT
TRBD1 | TRBJ2-7 | - | TRBV5-6 | CASSFTGGATYEQYF | TGTGCCAGCAGCTTCACAGGGGGCGCGACTTACGAGCAGTACTTC
- | TRBJ2-2 | - | TRBV6-1 | CASSRSLVSTGELFF | TGTGCCAGCAGTCGGTCGCTAGTCTCCACCGGGGAGCTGTTTTTT
TRBD1 | TRBJ2-5 | - | TRBV4-2 | CASSPYQGEETQYF | TGTGCCAGCAGCCCTTATCAGGGGGAAGAGACCCAGTACTTC
- | TRBJ1-1 | - | TRBV10-3 | CAISGGLLGNTEAFF | TGTGCCATCAGCGGGGGACTCCTAGGCAACACTGAAGCTTTCTTT
TRBD2 | TRBJ2-5 | - | TRBV11-2 | CASSSNLAVQETQYF | TGTGCCAGCAGCTCCAATCTAGCGGTACAAGAGACCCAGTACTTC
- | TRBJ2-7 | - | TRBV6-5 | CASTRGLAYEQYF | TGTGCCAGCACCCGGGGGTTGGCCTACGAGCAGTACTTC
- | TRBJ1-2 | few | TRBV2 | CASSEVGTKNGYTF | TGTGCCAGCAGTGAAGTAGGGACAAAAAATGGCTACACCTTC
- | TRBJ1-5 | - | TRBV6-1 | CASLNGQFSNQPQHF | TGTGCCAGCCTCAACGGACAGTTTAGCAATCAGCCCCAGCATTTT
- | TRBJ1-2 | few | TRBV27 | CASGEGGFYSYTF | TGTGCCAGCGGTGAGGGCGGCTTTTATAGCTACACCTTC
TRBD1 | TRBJ1-2 | few | TRBV19 | CASNIGQGIYGYTF | TGTGCCAGCAACATCGGACAGGGGATTTATGGCTACACCTTC
- | TRBJ1-1 | few | TRBV30 | CAWSVWGGNTEAFF | TGTGCCTGGAGTGTTTGGGGAGGGAACACTGAAGCTTTCTTT
- | TRBJ1-2 | - | TRBV27 | CASRLRPGSDYGYTF | TGTGCCAGCAGACTAAGACCCGGTTCGGACTATGGCTACACCTTC
- | TRBJ2-4 | - | TRBV5-4 | CASSLVGPGNIQYF | TGTGCCAGCAGCTTGGTGGGGCCGGGAAACATTCAGTACTTC
TRBD2 | TRBJ2-3 | - | TRBV5-3 | CARSSLTKAGASTDTQYF | TGTGCCAGAAGCTCCCTGACTAAAGCGGGGGCCAGCACAGATACGCAGTATTTT
- | TRBJ2-7 | - | TRBV7-9 | CASSLQGTYYEQYF | TGTGCCAGCAGCTTACAGGGAACTTATTACGAGCAGTACTTC
TRBD1 | TRBJ1-2 | - | TRBV2 | CASGGTDPFFYGYTF | TGTGCCAGCGGGGGGACAGATCCCTTTTTTTATGGCTACACCTTC
- | TRBJ1-6 | - | TRBV7-9 | CASSQQGVHSPLHF | TGTGCCAGCAGCCAACAGGGAGTTCATTCACCCCTCCACTTT
- | TRBJ2-2 | - | TRBV7-9 | CASSPTELDTGELFF | TGTGCCAGCAGCCCAACAGAGCTCGACACCGGGGAGCTGTTTTTT
- | TRBJ2-5 | once | TRBV2 | CASSLETQYF | TGTGCCAGCTCTTTAGAGACCCAGTACTTC
- | TRBJ1-2 | - | TRBV6-1 | CASSAAGQAGYGYTF | TGTGCCAGCAGTGCTGCTGGGCAGGCGGGCTATGGCTACACCTTC
TRBD1 | TRBJ1-4 | - | TRBV5-4 | CASSLSGTGVEKLFF | TGTGCCAGCAGCTTGAGTGGGACAGGGGTCGAAAAACTGTTTTTT
- | TRBJ2-7 | once | TRBV30 | CAWSLTGSYEQYF | TGTGCCTGGAGTCTTACAGGTTCCTACGAGCAGTACTTC
TRBD1 | TRBJ1-4 | - | TRBV7-8 | CASSRDRGDEKLFF | TGTGCCAGCAGCCGGGACAGGGGAGATGAAAAACTGTTTTTT
TRBD1 | TRBJ1-2 | few | TRBV5-5 | CASQGALLEGYTF | TGTGCCAGCCAGGGGGCCCTTCTCGAGGGCTACACCTTC
TRBD2 | TRBJ2-2 | - | TRBV7-6 | CASSLVAGAGNTGELFF | TGTGCCAGCAGCTTAGTAGCGGGAGCGGGCAACACCGGGGAGCTGTTTTTT
- | TRBJ1-3 | - | TRBV4-1 | CASRLRGDSGNTIYF | TGCGCCAGCCGCCTCAGGGGTGATTCTGGAAACACCATATATTTT
TRBD1 | TRBJ1-2 | - | TRBV29-1 | CSSRQTGGSGGYTF | TGCAGCTCTCGCCAGACAGGGGGATCGGGCGGCTACACCTTC
- | TRBJ1-2 | few | TRBV4-2 | CASSQDLQGRRYGYTF | TGTGCCAGCAGCCAAGATTTGCAGGGGAGACGCTATGGCTACACCTTC
- | TRBJ2-7 | - | TRBV10-3 | CAISESGAPYEQYF | TGTGCCATCAGTGAGTCGGGGGCCCCCTACGAGCAGTACTTC
- | TRBJ2-1 | few | TRBV2 | CASRRREGWGEQFF | TGTGCCAGCAGGCGTCGGGAAGGGTGGGGTGAGCAGTTCTTC
- | TRBJ1-2 | - | TRBV5-1 | CASSTTGFKNYGYTF | TGCGCCAGCAGTACCACAGGGTTTAAGAACTATGGCTACACCTTC
- | TRBJ2-5 | few | TRBV5-1 | CASSSLGPGVETQYF | TGCGCCAGCAGCTCCCTGGGGCCAGGGGTAGAGACCCAGTACTTC
TRBD1 | TRBJ2-3 | few | TRBV2 | CASSGQGAFGDTQYF | TGTGCCAGCAGTGGACAGGGGGCATTTGGAGATACGCAGTATTTT
TRBD2 | TRBJ2-7 | - | TRBV27 | CASSFGGGKYEQYF | TGTGCCAGCAGTTTTGGGGGAGGGAAGTACGAGCAGTACTTC
TRBD1 | TRBJ2-7 | - | TRBV12-5 | CASGLATGANEQYF | TGTGCTAGTGGTTTGGCGACAGGGGCGAACGAGCAGTACTTC
TRBD1 | TRBJ1-1 | few | TRBV19 | CASSLLTGGHTEAFF | TGTGCCAGTAGTCTGCTGACAGGGGGTCACACTGAAGCTTTCTTT
- | TRBJ2-3 | - | TRBV11-3 | CASSLGPRGGDTQYF | TGTGCCAGCAGCTTAGGCCCTAGGGGGGGCGATACGCAGTATTTT
- | TRBJ2-2 | once | TRBV7-3 | CASSFGQTNTGELFF | TGTGCCAGCAGCTTCGGACAGACGAACACCGGGGAGCTGTTTTTT
TRBD1 | TRBJ1-1 | once | TRBV5-1 | CASSLEGARTEAFF | TGCGCCAGCAGCTTGGAGGGGGCTAGAACTGAAGCTTTCTTT
- | TRBJ1-2 | - | TRBV21-1 | CACSGQGHGYTF | TGTGCCTGTTCCGGACAGGGCCATGGCTACACCTTC